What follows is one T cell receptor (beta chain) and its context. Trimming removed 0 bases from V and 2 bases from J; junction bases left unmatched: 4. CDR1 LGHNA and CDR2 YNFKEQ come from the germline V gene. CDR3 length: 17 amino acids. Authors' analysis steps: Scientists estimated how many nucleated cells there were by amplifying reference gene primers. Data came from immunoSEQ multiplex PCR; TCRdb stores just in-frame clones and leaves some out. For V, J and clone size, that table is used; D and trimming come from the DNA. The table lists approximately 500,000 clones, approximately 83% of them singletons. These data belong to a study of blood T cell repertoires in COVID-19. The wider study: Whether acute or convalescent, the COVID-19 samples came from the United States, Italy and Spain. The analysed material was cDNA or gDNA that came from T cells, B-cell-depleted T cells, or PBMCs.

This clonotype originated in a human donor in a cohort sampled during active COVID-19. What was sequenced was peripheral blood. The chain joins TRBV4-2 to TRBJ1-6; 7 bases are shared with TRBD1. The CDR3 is CASSQDLTGAYNSPLHF. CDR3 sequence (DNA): TGTGCCAGCAGCCAAGACCTAACAGGGGCCTATAATTCACCCCTCCACTTT.